A single sample is the source of the 20 T cell receptor beta chains below, sequenced in a study of metastatic and nonmetastatic thyroid tumors. TCRdb called clones again from the PCR reads with MiXCR. The sample lists 80,000 to 85,000 clones, approximately 12% occurring once. No patient received treatment before thyroid surgery. Sequencing input: tumor tissue. Receptors originate from a female donor with papillary thyroid cancer or a benign thyroid nodule (not recorded which). Some clones in this sample may be carry-over from other donors' samples.

At least ten counts were recorded for this clone. The CDR3, as DNA: TGTGCCAGCAGTGCACAGGGGTGGGTAGGAGATACGCAGTATTTT. Translated: CASSAQGWVGDTQYF. This chain links TRBV6-1 with TRBJ2-3; 7 bases align to TRBD1. Germline V gene lookup returns CDR1 MNHNS and CDR2 SASEGT. This CDR3 region has 15 residues. Losses at the gene ends were 4 bases for V and 5 bases for J; bases not matched to a gene: 9.

This clone was counted a few times. This may be a read error: a much more frequent sequence differs by one nucleotide. This chain joins TRBV14 and TRBJ1-2, with unresolved D. This CDR3 spans 13 amino acids. The V and J ends lost 6 bases and 1 base respectively, with 9 bases between them. CDR1 is SGHDN, CDR2 FVKESK, per germline. Here the CDR3 reads CASSPRDNYGYTF. CDR3 sequence (DNA): TGTGCCAGCAGTCCAAGGGATAACTATGGCTACACCTTC.

Remarks on this clone: Possible read error: a much larger clone is one base away. Other nucleotide sequences from this sample produce the same CDR3. This chain joins TRBV7-2 and TRBJ1-1; maybe TRBD1 (6 bases). The V end lost 0 bases, the J end lost 4 bases, and 12 bases lay between the germline ends. CDR3 length: 15 amino acids. Per germline, CDR1 SGHTA and CDR2 FQGNSA. The CDR3 DNA sequence: TGTGCCAGCAGCTTAGCGACGGGGGCGGCCACTGAAGCTTTCTTT. Its protein product is CASSLATGAATEAFF. Looking up the rest from reference TRBV7-2 and TRBJ1-1 gives the full variable domain: GAGVSQSPSNKVTEKGKDVELRCDPISGHTALYWYRQSLGQGLEFLIYFQGNSAPDKSGLPSDRFSAERTGGSVSTLTIQRTQQEDSAVYLCASSLATGAATEAFFGQGTRLTVV.

This clone was found many times. The gene calls are TRBV5-1 and TRBJ2-2; D gene unclear. From germline, CDR1 is SGHRS and CDR2 YFSETQ. CDR3 size: 13 residues. V lost 5 bases, J lost 4 bases, and 9 bases lay in between. The CDR3 loop is CASSTTVTGELFF. Written as DNA, the CDR3 is TGCGCCAGCAGTACGACTGTCACCGGGGAGCTGTTTTTT.

This clone was observed many times. The rearrangement uses TRBV5-4 and TRBJ1-2; no clear D. Per germline, CDR1 SGHNT and CDR2 YYREEE (reference sequence). The CDR3 contains 12 residues. V lost 0 bases and J 8 bases, leaving 8 bases between the germline ends. Written as DNA, the CDR3 is TGTGCCAGCAGCTTGGGGCAAGGGGGCTACACCTTC. It translates to CASSLGQGGYTF.

Ten or more counts support this clone. This chain links TRBV9 with TRBJ2-1; 9 bases align to TRBD2. This CDR3 contains 15 residues. Germline CDR1 SGDLS, CDR2 YYNGEE. The trim removed 4 bases at V and 8 bases at J, leaving 10 bases unmatched. The CDR3 loop is CASSSSSGSGDEQFF. The DNA of the CDR3 is TGTGCCAGCAGCTCCAGTAGCGGGAGTGGCGATGAGCAGTTCTTC.

V and J are TRBV5-4 and TRBJ2-2; 9 nucleotides agree with TRBD1. The CDR3 is made up of 16 amino acids. Germline lookup yields CDR1 SGHNT and CDR2 YYREEE (reference sequence). The V gene end was trimmed by 4 bases and the J gene end by 1 base; junction bases not matched to a gene: 5. As DNA, the CDR3 is TGTGCCAGCAGCCCCCCGGGACAGGGGAACACCGGGGAGCTGTTTTTT. Translated: CASSPPGQGNTGELFF.

This clone was recorded many times. This chain connects TRBV6-1 to TRBJ1-2; D call uncertain. Per germline, CDR1 MNHNS and CDR2 SASEGT. V was clipped by 6 bases and J by 4 bases, with 9 bases between them. This CDR3 has 12 amino acids. The CDR3 DNA reads as TGTGCCAGCAGGGTGGAGGGCTATGGCTACACCTTC. Amino acids: CASRVEGYGYTF.

This clone has at least ten counts. The chain carries TRBV2 and TRBJ2-5, with D uncertain. The CDR3 sequence is 15 residues long. CDR1 is SNHLY, CDR2 FYNNEI, per germline. Trimming removed 1 base from V and 5 bases from J, with 14 bases in between. The CDR3 DNA follows: TGTGCCAGCAGTGAAGGGTCAGCCCACTCGGAGACCCAGTACTTC. Its protein product is CASSEGSAHSETQYF.

Many counts were recorded for this clone. This chain uses TRBV19 with TRBJ2-3; tentative D call: TRBD2 (6 bases). This CDR3 spans 14 amino acids. Deletions cut 6 bases from V and 0 bases from J, with 10 bases between. The germline CDR1 and CDR2 sequences are LNHDA and SQIVND (reference sequence). The CDR3: CASSYAGSTDTQYF. CDR3 DNA sequence: TGTGCCAGTAGCTACGCGGGGAGCACAGATACGCAGTATTTT.

This clone came up many times. In nucleotides, the CDR3 is TGTGCCAGCAGTTCGACAGGGACCTACTATGGCTACACCTTC. Translated: CASSSTGTYYGYTF. This rearrangement joins TRBV27 to TRBJ1-2; TRBD1 matches at 7 bases. CDR3 length equals 14 residues. Trimming at V came to 4 bases and at J to 3 bases, leaving 5 bases not matched to a gene. Germline V lookup: CDR1 MNHEY, CDR2 SMNVEV (reference sequence).

Turning to this clone: Other nucleotide sequences in the sample specify the same CDR3. CDR3 bases: TGCAGTGCTAGAGATGACGACAGATCACAAGAGACCCAGTACTTC. It codes for CSARDDDRSQETQYF. The chain is built from TRBV20-1 and TRBJ2-5; weak D call: TRBD1 (5 bases). V lost 0 bases to trimming and J lost 2 bases, with 13 bases between them. Germline CDR1 reads DFQATT; CDR2 reads SNEGSKA (reference sequence). This CDR3 is 15 amino acids long.

The sample holds many counts of this clone. The chain carries TRBV30 and TRBJ1-3, with TRBD1 matching 9 bases. With 0 bases clipped from V and 3 bases from J, the junction kept 6 bases outside the gene matches. The CDR3 consists of 16 residues. Germline assignment: CDR1 GTSNPN and CDR2 SVGIG (reference sequence). CDR3 sequence (DNA): TGTGCCTGGAGTGTAAAAACAGGGGGCTATGGAAACACCATATATTTT. It specifies CAWSVKTGGYGNTIYF.

The sample holds a few counts of this clone. Compared with germline, one end of the junction differs, possibly owing to a read error. The chain has TRBV6-4 and TRBJ2-3; no firm D call. CDR1 is MRHNA and CDR2 is SNTAGT in the germline V gene. CDR3 length: 14 residues. The CDR3 DNA reads TGTGCCAGCAGTGACTCCTCCACCACACATACGCAGTATTTT. Its protein product is CASSDSSTTHTQYF.

V usage is TRBV20-1 and J usage is TRBJ1-5; a weak D match, TRBD1 (6 bases). Deletions cut 3 bases from V and 0 bases from J, with 15 bases between. Germline V lookup: CDR1 DFQATT, CDR2 SNEGSKA (reference sequence). The CDR3 consists of 16 residues. The CDR3 spells CSASLDSIYSNQPQHF. CDR3 in DNA: TGCAGTGCTAGTCTGGACAGTATTTATAGCAATCAGCCCCAGCATTTT.

This clone occurred a few times. It may be a read error: a sequence one base away is much more abundant. The sample contains more than one DNA sequence encoding this CDR3. The J gene is TRBJ2-7, the V gene TRBV24-1; weak D call: TRBD2 (5 bases). Germline V gives CDR1 KGHDR, CDR2 SFDVKD. This CDR3 comprises 13 residues. The CDR3: CATSTADSYEQYF. DNA of the CDR3: TGTGCCACCAGCACGGCGGACTCATACGAACAGTACTTC.

This clone was detected only a few times. One junction end disagrees with the germline gene, perhaps due to a read error. V is TRBV10-3 and J is TRBJ2-7; weak D call: TRBD1 (5 bases). Germline V gene data show CDR1 as ENHRY and CDR2 as SYGVKD. CDR3 size: 11 residues. This CDR3 reads CAISIRGEQYF. The CDR3 bases are TGTGCAATCAGTATTAGGGGCGAGCAGTACTTC.

On this clone itself: A much larger clone lies one base from this, so it may be a read error. Lacking the conserved final phenylalanine or tryptophan, this CDR3 likely reflects a read error. J is TRBJ2-1 and V is TRBV10-2; a possible D gene is TRBD2 (6 bases). The CDR3 totals 13 residues. Trimming left V 4 bases short and J 12 bases short, with 16 bases between. Germline assignment: CDR1 WSHSY and CDR2 SAAADI. DNA for the CDR3: TGCGCCAGCAGTGCTATGACTAGTTTTATGCAGTTCTCC. It encodes CASSAMTSFMQFS.

The V gene is TRBV6-4, the J gene TRBJ2-3, with 8 bases fitting TRBD1. The CDR3 sequence is 14 residues long. Trimming at V came to 4 bases and at J to 3 bases, leaving 3 bases not matched to a gene. Germline V gives CDR1 MRHNA, CDR2 SNTAGT. CDR3 amino acids: CASSATGVTDTQYF. CDR3 bases: TGTGCCAGCAGTGCGACAGGGGTAACAGATACGCAGTATTTT.

This clone was found many times. The chain has TRBV2 and TRBJ1-1; D remains unclear. The V and J ends lost 3 bases and 0 bases respectively, with 11 bases between them. The V gene's germline CDR1 is SNHLY and CDR2 FYNNEI. The CDR3 consists of 15 residues. CDR3 coding DNA: TGTGCCAGCAGTGAGGTGAGAGTATTGAACACTGAAGCTTTCTTT. This gives the protein CASSEVRVLNTEAFF.